The rows below give T cell receptor beta chains drawn from one sample of a study of molecular identifiers for immune sequencing clone quantification. TCRdb itself ran the PCR reads through MiXCR, one entry per CDR3 protein. The sample lists under 75,000 distinct CDR3 sequences; about a fifth were seen once. The sequenced sample was naive CD8+ T cells from blood, with Jurkat cell RNA spiked in. Receptors were obtained from a human donor in good health. Some libraries in this study had Jurkat cell RNA spiked in. CDR3s include the opening cysteine and the closing phenylalanine or tryptophan. The D gene is left open where the match is weak. Some rows have no size entry. The others give once, few or many, or a class for an expanded clone.

v_gene: TRBV20-1; abundance: -; d_gene: TRBD1; j_gene: TRBJ2-7; CDR3aa: CSARDGTASYEQYF; CDR3nt: TGCAGTGCTAGAGACGGGACAGCCTCCTACGAGCAGTACTTC
v_gene: TRBV7-9; abundance: -; d_gene: TRBD2; j_gene: TRBJ2-7; CDR3aa: CASSSTGGSPLEQYF; CDR3nt: TGCGCCAGCAGCTCGACTGGCGGGAGCCCTCTCGAGCAGTACTTC
v_gene: TRBV10-3; abundance: -; d_gene: TRBD1; j_gene: TRBJ2-7; CDR3aa: CAISPGQLYERYF; CDR3nt: TGTGCCATCAGTCCGGGACAGCTGTACGAGCGGTACTTC
v_gene: TRBV7-2; abundance: -; d_gene: TRBD1; j_gene: TRBJ1-2; CDR3aa: CASSLGGDRAGGYTF; CDR3nt: TGTGCCAGCAGCTTAGGCGGGGACAGGGCAGGTGGCTACACCTTC
v_gene: TRBV6-6; abundance: few; d_gene: -; j_gene: TRBJ2-1; CDR3aa: CASSYSIQRSYNEQFF; CDR3nt: TGTGCCAGCAGTTACTCGATCCAGCGGTCCTACAATGAGCAGTTCTTC
v_gene: TRBV4-1; abundance: many; d_gene: -; j_gene: TRBJ2-1; CDR3aa: CASSPERGTRDEQFF; CDR3nt: TGCGCCAGCAGCCCAGAACGGGGGACCCGTGATGAGCAGTTCTTC
v_gene: TRBV29-1; abundance: many; d_gene: TRBD2; j_gene: TRBJ2-3; CDR3aa: CSVWGGRESTDTQYF; CDR3nt: TGCAGCGTTTGGGGGGGGAGGGAGAGCACAGATACGCAGTATTTT
v_gene: TRBV5-6; abundance: -; d_gene: -; j_gene: TRBJ1-6; CDR3aa: CASSIPDWNSPLHF; CDR3nt: TGTGCCAGCAGCATCCCGGACTGGAATTCACCCCTCCACTTT
v_gene: TRBV11-2; abundance: many; d_gene: -; j_gene: TRBJ2-3; CDR3aa: CASSSLPGPTDTQYF; CDR3nt: TGTGCCAGCAGCTCGCTTCCGGGCCCCACAGATACGCAGTATTTT
v_gene: TRBV6-2/TRBV6-3; abundance: -; d_gene: TRBD2; j_gene: TRBJ2-7; CDR3aa: CASSFSGGGYEQYF; CDR3nt: TGTGCCAGCAGCTTTAGCGGGGGAGGCTACGAGCAGTACTTC
v_gene: TRBV24-1; abundance: -; d_gene: TRBD1; j_gene: TRBJ2-7; CDR3aa: CATSEWDRPYEQYF; CDR3nt: TGTGCCACCAGTGAATGGGACAGGCCTTACGAGCAGTACTTC
v_gene: TRBV21-1; abundance: many; d_gene: -; j_gene: TRBJ2-7; CDR3aa: CASSKGQREGYEQYF; CDR3nt: TGTGCCAGCAGCAAAGGACAGCGGGAGGGTTACGAGCAGTACTTC
v_gene: TRBV4-1; abundance: many; d_gene: -; j_gene: TRBJ1-1; CDR3aa: CASSQVHREEAFF; CDR3nt: TGCGCCAGCAGCCAAGTGCATAGGGAGGAAGCTTTCTTT
v_gene: TRBV15; abundance: many; d_gene: TRBD2; j_gene: TRBJ2-1; CDR3aa: CATSRDLGIGRAESKFF; CDR3nt: TGTGCCACCAGCAGAGATCTTGGAATCGGGAGGGCCGAAAGTAAGTTCTTC
v_gene: TRBV13; abundance: many; d_gene: -; j_gene: TRBJ2-3; CDR3aa: CASSFVARGTTDTQYF; CDR3nt: TGTGCCAGCAGCTTCGTGGCTCGGGGCACGACAGATACGCAGTATTTT
v_gene: TRBV20-1; abundance: -; d_gene: TRBD2; j_gene: TRBJ2-7; CDR3aa: CSARTGTNYEQYF; CDR3nt: TGCAGTGCTAGAACCGGGACTAACTACGAGCAGTACTTC
v_gene: TRBV20-1; abundance: many; d_gene: -; j_gene: TRBJ2-3; CDR3aa: CSARVIPGHTDTQYF; CDR3nt: TGCAGTGCTAGAGTAATTCCAGGTCACACAGATACGCAGTATTTT
v_gene: TRBV5-5; abundance: many; d_gene: -; j_gene: TRBJ2-3; CDR3aa: CASSFSADTQYF; CDR3nt: TGTGCCAGCAGCTTCAGCGCAGATACGCAGTATTTT
v_gene: TRBV27; abundance: -; d_gene: -; j_gene: TRBJ1-6; CDR3aa: CASSLQGTYNTPLHF; CDR3nt: TGTGCCAGCAGCCTACAAGGGACCTATAATACACCCCTCCACTTT
v_gene: TRBV27; abundance: many; d_gene: -; j_gene: TRBJ2-1; CDR3aa: CASSPGPGERYTEQFF; CDR3nt: TGTGCCAGCAGTCCCGGCCCAGGTGAGAGGTATACTGAGCAGTTCTTC
v_gene: TRBV7-2; abundance: many; d_gene: -; j_gene: TRBJ2-1; CDR3aa: CASSLAGAEQFF; CDR3nt: TGTGCCAGCAGCTTAGCGGGGGCTGAGCAGTTCTTC
v_gene: TRBV7-2; abundance: many; d_gene: -; j_gene: TRBJ1-5; CDR3aa: CASTNWGNQPQHF; CDR3nt: TGTGCCAGCACCAACTGGGGCAATCAGCCCCAGCATTTT
v_gene: TRBV25-1; abundance: many; d_gene: -; j_gene: TRBJ1-6; CDR3aa: CASSERSSYNSPLHF; CDR3nt: TGTGCCAGCAGTGAAAGAAGCTCCTATAATTCACCCCTCCACTTT
v_gene: TRBV11-2; abundance: few; d_gene: -; j_gene: TRBJ1-1; CDR3aa: CASRSGYPGTEAFF; CDR3nt: TGTGCCAGCAGGTCAGGGTATCCGGGCACTGAAGCTTTCTTT
v_gene: TRBV9; abundance: many; d_gene: -; j_gene: TRBJ1-1; CDR3aa: CASSVGRGGPNTEAFF; CDR3nt: TGTGCCAGCAGCGTAGGGCGCGGGGGGCCGAACACTGAAGCTTTCTTT
v_gene: TRBV6-6; abundance: many; d_gene: -; j_gene: TRBJ1-4; CDR3aa: CASSLDSTNEKLFF; CDR3nt: TGTGCCAGCTCCCTGGACAGCACTAATGAAAAACTGTTTTTT
v_gene: TRBV12-3/TRBV12-4; abundance: many; d_gene: -; j_gene: TRBJ1-5; CDR3aa: CASSFGGSNQPQHF; CDR3nt: TGTGCCAGCAGTTTTGGTGGTAGCAATCAGCCCCAGCATTTT
v_gene: TRBV27; abundance: many; d_gene: -; j_gene: TRBJ2-7; CDR3aa: CASSLSLTYEQYF; CDR3nt: TGTGCCAGCAGTTTATCGTTGACCTACGAGCAGTACTTC
v_gene: TRBV20-1; abundance: many; d_gene: -; j_gene: TRBJ1-1; CDR3aa: CSALVGGDRTEAFF; CDR3nt: TGCAGTGCCCTGGTGGGGGGCGACCGCACTGAAGCTTTCTTT